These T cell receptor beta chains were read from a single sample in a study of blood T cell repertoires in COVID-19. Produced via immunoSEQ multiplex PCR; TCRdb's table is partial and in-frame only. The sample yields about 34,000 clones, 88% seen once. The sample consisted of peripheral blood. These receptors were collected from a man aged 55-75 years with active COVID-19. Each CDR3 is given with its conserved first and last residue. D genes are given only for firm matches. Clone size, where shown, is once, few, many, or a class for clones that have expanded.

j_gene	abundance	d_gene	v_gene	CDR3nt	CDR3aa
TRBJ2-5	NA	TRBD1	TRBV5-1	TGCGCCAGCAGCCCCTCTCCCAGGGGGGAGACCCAGTACTTC	CASSPSPRGETQYF
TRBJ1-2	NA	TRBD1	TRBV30	TGTGCCTGGAGGACAGGGGTATCCTATGGCTACACCTTC	CAWRTGVSYGYTF
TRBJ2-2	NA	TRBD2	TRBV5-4	TGTGCCAGCAGCGACGGGACTAGCGGCCCAATTACCGGGGAGCTGTTTTTT	CASSDGTSGPITGELFF
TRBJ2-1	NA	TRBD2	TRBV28	TGTGCCAGCAGTCCTCGACTAGCGGGAGGGTGGAATGAGCAGTTCTTC	CASSPRLAGGWNEQFF
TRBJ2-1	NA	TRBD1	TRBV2	TGTGCCAGCAGACCTGACAGGGGTAGGCACAATGAGCAGTTCTTC	CASRPDRGRHNEQFF
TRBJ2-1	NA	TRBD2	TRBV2	TGTGCCAGCAGAGAAACTAGCGGGCAATACAATGAGCAGTTCTTC	CASRETSGQYNEQFF
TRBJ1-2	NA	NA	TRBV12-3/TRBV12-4	TGTGCCAGCAGTTTAACGAGGAGGGGCTACACCTTC	CASSLTRRGYTF
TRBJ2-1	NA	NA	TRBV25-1	TGTGCCAGCAGTGAATCCACAAACACCTACAATGAGCAGTTCTTC	CASSESTNTYNEQFF
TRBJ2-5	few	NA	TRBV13	TGTGCCTGCTGCTTTGGCCGGCGGGGCTTGGGGGAGACCCAGTACTTC	CACCFGRRGLGETQYF
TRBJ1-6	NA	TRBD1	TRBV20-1	TGCAGTGCCTCAGGGGGTTCACCCCTCCACTTT	CSASGGSPLHF
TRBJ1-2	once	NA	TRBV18	TGTGCCAGCTCACCACCGAGCTATGGCTACACCTTC	CASSPPSYGYTF
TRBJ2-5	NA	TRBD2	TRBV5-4	TGTGCCAGCAGCTTGGGAGCGGGAGTCACCGGAGAGACCCAGTACTTC	CASSLGAGVTGETQYF
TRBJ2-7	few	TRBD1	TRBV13	TGTGCCAGCAGCCATACGGACAGGGGGAACAACGAGCAGTACTTC	CASSHTDRGNNEQYF
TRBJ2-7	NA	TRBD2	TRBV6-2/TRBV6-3	TGTGCCAGCAGCCCTCCGGGACTAGCGGGAGATGTCTACGAGCAGTACTTC	CASSPPGLAGDVYEQYF
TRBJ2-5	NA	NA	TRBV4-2	TGTGCCAGCAGCCAAGATGGTGCCAGGGTGCAAGAGACCCAGTACTTC	CASSQDGARVQETQYF
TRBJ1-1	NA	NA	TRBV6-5	TGTGCCAGCAGCACCCCTGGAGCAGCCGAAGCTTTCTTT	CASSTPGAAEAFF
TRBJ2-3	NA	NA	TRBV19	TGTGCCAGTAGTATACGGGGTCGCGGGTCTAGCACAGATACGCAGTATTTT	CASSIRGRGSSTDTQYF
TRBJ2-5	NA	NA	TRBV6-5	TGTGCCAGCAGTTACTCCCGGGAGACCCAGTACTTC	CASSYSRETQYF
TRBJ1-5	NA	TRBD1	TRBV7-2	TGTGCCAGCAGCCCCGACAGGGTAGCGCAGCCCCAGCATTTT	CASSPDRVAQPQHF
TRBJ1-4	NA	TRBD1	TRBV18	TGTGCCAGCTCACCCTGGGACAGGGTTAATGAAAAACTGTTTTTT	CASSPWDRVNEKLFF
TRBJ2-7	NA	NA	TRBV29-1	TGCAGCGTTGCCTTGAGCTCCTACGAGCAGTACTTC	CSVALSSYEQYF
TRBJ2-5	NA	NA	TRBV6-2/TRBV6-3	TGTGCCAGCAGTTACCCCCGACTAGACCAAGAGACCCAGTACTTC	CASSYPRLDQETQYF
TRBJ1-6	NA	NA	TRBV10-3	TGTGCCATCAGCTTATTAGGGGGGGAGAGTTCACCCCTCCACTTT	CAISLLGGESSPLHF
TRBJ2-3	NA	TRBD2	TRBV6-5	TGTGCCAGCAGTCTTAGCGGGAGGAGGGCAGATACGCAGTATTTT	CASSLSGRRADTQYF
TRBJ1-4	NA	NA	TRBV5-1	TGCGCCAGCAGCCCCGCCCAGGTGACGAATGAAAAACTGTTTTTT	CASSPAQVTNEKLFF
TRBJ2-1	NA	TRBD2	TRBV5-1	TGCGCCAGCAGCTTGGTGGGACTAGCTCACAATGAGCAGTTCTTC	CASSLVGLAHNEQFF
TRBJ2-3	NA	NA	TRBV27	TGTGCCAGCAGTTTGGGAGGGCAGGGGACTCCCGTTAGCACAGATACGCAGTATTTT	CASSLGGQGTPVSTDTQYF
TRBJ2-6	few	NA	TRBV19	TGTGCCAGTAGCCAAGCGATAGTGTTCTCTGGGGCCAACGTCCTGACTTTC	CASSQAIVFSGANVLTF
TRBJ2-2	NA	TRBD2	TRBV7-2	TGTGCCAGCAGTATCCGGGTGGCGGGGGGCACCGGGGAGCTGTTTTTT	CASSIRVAGGTGELFF
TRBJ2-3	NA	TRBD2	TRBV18	TGTGCCAGCTCACCAATGGCTAGCGGGAGAGGTTCTTTATACAGCACAGATACGCAGTATTTT	CASSPMASGRGSLYSTDTQYF
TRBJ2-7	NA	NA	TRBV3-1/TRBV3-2	TGTGCCAGCAGCCAAGATCAGGCCCCGAGCTCCTACGAGCAGTACTTC	CASSQDQAPSSYEQYF
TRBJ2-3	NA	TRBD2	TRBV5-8	TGTGCCAGCAGCTCCGGCGGGACTAGCGGGAGGGTTGTCGCAGATACGCAGTATTTT	CASSSGGTSGRVVADTQYF
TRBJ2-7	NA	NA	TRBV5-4	TGTGCCAGCAGCTTGATGATCGGCGAGCAGTACTTC	CASSLMIGEQYF
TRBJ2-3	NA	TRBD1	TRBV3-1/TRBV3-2	TGTGCCAGCAGGGGGACAGGGAAAGCGACAGATACGCAGTATTTT	CASRGTGKATDTQYF
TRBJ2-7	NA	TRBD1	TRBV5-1	TGCGCCAGCAGCTTGTCGGGACAGGCAACCTACGAGCAGTACTTC	CASSLSGQATYEQYF
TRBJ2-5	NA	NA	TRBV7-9	TGTGCCAGCAGCTTTGGCGGGGTTCAAGAGACCCAGTACTTC	CASSFGGVQETQYF
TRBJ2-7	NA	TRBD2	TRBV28	TGTGCCAGCAGTTTACCGGGAGGCCGGGACGAGCAGTACTTC	CASSLPGGRDEQYF
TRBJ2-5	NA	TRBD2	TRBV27	TGTGCCAGCAGTTTGGGAGCGGGGGCCCAAGAGACCCAGTACTTC	CASSLGAGAQETQYF
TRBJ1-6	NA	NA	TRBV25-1	TGTGCCAGCAGTGAATATGCCTCCCGACAGACTAATTCACCCCTCCACTTT	CASSEYASRQTNSPLHF
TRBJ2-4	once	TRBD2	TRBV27	TGTGCCAGCAGTTTACTCCAGACTAGCGGGAGAAACATTCAGTACTTC	CASSLLQTSGRNIQYF
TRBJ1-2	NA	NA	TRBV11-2	TGTGCCAGCAGCTGGGCGGGAGATGGCTACACCTTC	CASSWAGDGYTF
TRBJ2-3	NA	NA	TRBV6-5	TGTGCCAGCGGGTTAGGGTGGGGCAGCACAGATACGCAGTATTTT	CASGLGWGSTDTQYF
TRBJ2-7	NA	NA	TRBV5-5	TGTGCCAGCAGCTTGAACGACAGAACCTACGAGCAGTACTTC	CASSLNDRTYEQYF
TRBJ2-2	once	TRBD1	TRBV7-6	TGTGCCAGCAGCGGCAGGGGGCGGGCCACCGGGGAGCTGTTTTTT	CASSGRGRATGELFF
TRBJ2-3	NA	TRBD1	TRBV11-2	TGTGCCAGCAGCTTTGGGACAGCGACGATCACAGATACGCAGTATTTT	CASSFGTATITDTQYF
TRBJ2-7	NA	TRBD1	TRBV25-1	TGTGCCAGCACCTCCTCCGGACAGGGCTACGAGCAGTACTTC	CASTSSGQGYEQYF